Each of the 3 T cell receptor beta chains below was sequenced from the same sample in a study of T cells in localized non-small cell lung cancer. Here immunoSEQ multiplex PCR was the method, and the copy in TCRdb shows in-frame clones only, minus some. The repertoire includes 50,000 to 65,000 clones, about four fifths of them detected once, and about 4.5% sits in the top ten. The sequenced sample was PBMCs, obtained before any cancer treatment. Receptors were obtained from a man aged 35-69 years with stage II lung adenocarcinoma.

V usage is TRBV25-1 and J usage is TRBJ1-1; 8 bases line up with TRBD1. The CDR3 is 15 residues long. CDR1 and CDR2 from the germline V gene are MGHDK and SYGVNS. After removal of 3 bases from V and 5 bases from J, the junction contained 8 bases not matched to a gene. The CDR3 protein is CASSEAGQGRTEAFF. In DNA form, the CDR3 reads TGTGCCAGCAGTGAGGCCGGACAGGGTCGGACTGAAGCTTTCTTT.

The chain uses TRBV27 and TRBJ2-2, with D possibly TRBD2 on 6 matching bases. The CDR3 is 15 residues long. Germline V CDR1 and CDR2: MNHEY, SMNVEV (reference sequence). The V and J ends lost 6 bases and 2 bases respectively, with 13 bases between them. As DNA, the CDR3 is TGTGCCAGCAGGCCCGGGACTTTTAACACCGGGGAGCTGTTTTTT. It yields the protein CASRPGTFNTGELFF.

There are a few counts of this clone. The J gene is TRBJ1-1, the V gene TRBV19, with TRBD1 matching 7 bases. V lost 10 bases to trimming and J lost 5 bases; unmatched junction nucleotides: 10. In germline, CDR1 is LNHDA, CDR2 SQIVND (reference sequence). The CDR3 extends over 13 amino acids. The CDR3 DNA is TGTGCCACCGCCACCGCAGGGGGTACTGAAGCTTTCTTT. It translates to CATATAGGTEAFF.